Sequencing of this TCR beta chain was carried out in a study of T cell changes during pregnancy in multiple sclerosis. Method: immunoSEQ multiplex PCR; TCRdb's copy keeps in-frame clones and lacks some. The sample carries 77,000 or so clones, about 94% recorded once. The CDR3 spans 15 residues. CDR1 SGHDN and CDR2 FVKESK come from the germline V gene. V was cut by 0 bases and J by 1 base, with 9 bases left in between. This clonotype originated in a female donor in good health, enrolled as a control in a pregnancy study. This specimen consisted of peripheral blood, obtained in the second trimester of pregnancy. The J gene is TRBJ1-1, the V gene TRBV14; D is perhaps TRBD1 (6 bases). CDR3 in amino acids: CASSQERGGNTEAFF. CDR3 nucleotide sequence: TGTGCCAGCAGCCAAGAAAGGGGGGGGAACACTGAAGCTTTCTTT.